This T cell receptor (beta chain) comes out of a study of cytomegalovirus exposure and HLA in healthy donors (dated by TCRdb to the late 2010s). With regard to the full study: According to an earlier analysis of 587 of the donors, 200 million or so T cells yielded over 90 million unique TCR beta sequences and roughly 280 Gb of sequence data. An early release that covered around 590 HLA-typed donors contained 250 to 350 gigabases of sequencing data and around 80 million unique TCR sequences. Among the approximately 420 genotyped donors, about 85% belonged to the genetic ancestry cluster associated with self-reported Caucasian donors. The study aimed to test whether signatures of past pathogen exposure could be identified by cataloging public T cell receptors. The study profiled the T cell repertoires of 666 subjects by immunosequencing and related them to cytomegalovirus serostatus. Along with the roughly 700-subject first cohort, a separate validation cohort of more than 90 different subjects was used. High-throughput TCR immunosequencing, statistical association of individual TCRs with disease status, and machine learning were combined to predict cytomegalovirus infection status. A later analysis re-examined previously published TCR beta repertoires from roughly 650 donors and added high-resolution HLA genotyping to investigate patterns of TCR occurrence. In the later analysis, no new phenotypic data were used to find candidate immune exposures; instead, reliance was placed on TCR beta sequences and their occurrence across donors. To decide whether each TCR beta V gene segment behaved as functional or pseudogenic, an earlier analysis of several hundred of the donors relied on high-throughput TCR beta sequencing. Donor age, sex, ethnicity and CMV serostatus were collected together with the repertoire data. A later genetic analysis took genome-wide SNP genotypes for about 65% of the roughly 670 donors and used that subset as a discovery cohort. All discovery cohort repertoires had been generated using a single sequencing platform. HLA typing included class I and class II loci at four-digit resolution. Typing coverage varied by locus: roughly 620-630 donors for A, B, C, DRB1 and DQB1; roughly 500 for DQA1; around 570 for DPA1; 450 to 480 for DPB1. Because of strong linkage in the cohort, roughly five DR-DQ haplotypes were treated as single units for association and clustering. Across approximately 400 genotyped donors of the cohort, an average of approximately 200,000 unique TCR beta nucleotide sequences per donor were sequenced, and 15% to 20% of those sequences were non-productive.

The cohort was made up of about 670 healthy bone marrow donors. Cohort members were all nominally healthy when sampled, although unrecorded immune exposures were likely present. The donor tested CMV seronegative and was one of the 352 seronegative cohort members. Each donor provided a peripheral blood sample, and peripheral blood mononuclear cells were used for TCR beta sequencing. Genomic DNA extraction from the blood cell samples was performed with the Qiagen DNeasy Blood Extraction Kit. Of note for this clone: Its antigen is currently not known. No quality values exist for individual bases; no much larger clone is one base distant.

Sequences SGHTA (CDR1) and FQGNSA (CDR2) are obtained from the germline V gene. Trimming costs V 0 bases and J 5 bases, and their ends lie 5 bases apart. Spanning cysteine to phenylalanine, the CDR3 consists of 12 amino acids. Solely the CDR3 DNA is kept, with 36 bases framed from the first base. The receptor library was made with the immunoSEQ multiplex PCR assay. For the multiplex PCR, a mixture combining 60 forward primers for TCR Vbeta segments and 13 reverse primers for TCR Jbeta segments was used. The CDR3 region of rearranged TCR beta genes was amplified from genomic DNA by a multiplex PCR assay. Amplified TCR beta libraries were sequenced as 87-base-pair reads on the Illumina HiSeq System. As for the original processing: In a later analysis, tens of millions of unique TCR beta chains were counted across the approximately 620 repertoires, and about 9.9 million of these chains were shared by at least two donors. Raw reads were error-corrected and collapsed into unique sequences by a nearest-neighbor algorithm in which closely related sequences were merged to remove PCR and sequencing errors. V, D and J gene segments were assigned by aligning CDR3 sequences to IMGT reference sequences. For a sequence to be retained, a match of at least six nucleotides to both a V gene segment and a J gene segment was required. A rearrangement counted as productive if the CDR3 had no stop codons and remained in frame with V and J, and every other rearrangement counted as non-productive. CDR3 was defined according to IMGT convention as the region running from the second conserved V-encoded cysteine to the conserved J-encoded phenylalanine. The earlier analysis of about 570 of the donors excluded any sequence lacking an unambiguous match to a single V gene segment. An earlier analysis of 587 of the donors called V segments functional above 56.7% productive rearrangements and segregating when the between-donor standard deviation exceeded 5%. A statistical classification framework was built to diagnose cytomegalovirus status from the catalog of TCR beta chain sequences. V and J gene assignment, in a later analysis, came from comparing TCR nucleotide sequences with IMGT/GENE-DB human TR gene sequences. In a later analysis, CDR3 sequences and most-parsimonious VDJ recombination scenarios were assigned using the TCRdist pipeline. In a later analysis, every TCR beta chain was defined by the combination of its CDR3 amino acid sequence and its V-gene family, and reads without a unique V-gene family were dropped. To address suspected cross-contamination and a sequencing artifact, a later analysis removed some 620 highly shared, low-generation-probability nucleotide sequences. In a later analysis, a clonal expansion index was calculated for each public chain from normalized within-repertoire ranks of inferred template counts. In a later analysis, generation probabilities were computed using a VDJ recombination model fitted to out-of-frame rearrangements, and the results were checked against IGoR. In a later analysis, TCR-TCR, TCR-HLA and TCR-CMV co-occurrence was scored with hypergeometric tests, and a repertoire-size bias correction was applied to TCR pairs. In a later analysis, false discovery rates were estimated by permuting HLA or CMV assignments 20 times. A later analysis grouped co-occurring TCRs with DBSCAN, adding TCRdist sequence similarity when clustering within HLA-allele-positive subsets. Repertoires with fewer than 30,000 or more than 120,000 public chains, plus five repertoires with anomalous nucleotide sharing, were excluded from co-occurrence clustering. TCRdb mirrors the immuneACCESS table, restricted to in-frame sequences. Some clones are absent from its copies; in checked studies, under half trace to an unresolved V gene, and the reason for the others is unknown. V, J and clone size are taken as reported in that table, and D and trimming were inferred from the DNA itself. The sample table holds fewer than 200,000 clones, of which over 65% were seen once. The top ten constitute about 0.69% of the sample.

Results and caveats for the whole study, not just this receptor: A total of 150 or so TCR beta chains were listed by the study as associated with cytomegalovirus. When HLA alleles, especially DR and DQ, strongly co-occurred, attributing TCR associations to individual alleles was difficult. In a later analysis, TCR association rates were found to vary across HLA loci, with the most associated TCRs seen for DRB1 alleles and the fewest for HLA-C alleles. A cluster of highly shared sequence variants was judged likely to represent a technical artifact of the sequencing pipeline. A further reported finding was that TCR beta sequences accurately predicted the HLA-A and HLA-B alleles for most subjects in the first cohort. Immune exposure information for the cohort was limited to CMV serostatus. A later genetic analysis reported fewer N-insertions in productive TCRs among donors in an Asian-associated ancestry cluster than the roughly 620-donor mean. Cytomegalovirus status was reported to be diagnosed by the classifier with high specificity and sensitivity in both the original and validation cohorts. According to the authors, the approach could potentially be generalized to other disease states and immunological phenotypes. The cohort was sequenced for TCR beta chains only, and without alpha or paired-chain data the features that could be detected were limited. Because the 87-base-pair reads could not distinguish some IMGT-functional V segments, including TRBV6-2 and TRBV6-3, those segments were excluded. Roughly uniform sequencing depth across donors was assumed in presence/absence analyses, although this assumption may not hold. Because HLA typing was unavailable for some donors at each locus, only the typed subset was used in association tests. Linkage disequilibrium might explain the correlated functional status among segregating V segments, but an unknown experimental factor could not be ruled out. In a later analysis, most CMV-associated TCR beta chains were found to appear HLA-restricted, with HLA associations seemingly driven largely by CMV exposure. In a later genetic analysis, a missense DCLRE1C variant was associated with V-gene and J-gene trimming of TCR beta chains, and the association was replicated in an independent cohort. Across donors, most TCR sequences were observed very rarely, whereas some public TCRs were present in many individuals. Broadly in line with IMGT annotations, most TCR beta V segments showed up in productive rearrangements about 90% or about 30% of the time in an earlier analysis of approximately 640 of the donors. A few of the identified cytomegalovirus-associated TCR beta chains were confirmed in vitro to be specific for cytomegalovirus antigens. In a later analysis, HLA-associated TCR beta chains showed more clonal expansion and lower generation probabilities than non-associated chains that were equally common. A later analysis associated 15,000 to 20,000 TCR beta sequences with specific HLA alleles at a false discovery rate of 0.05. A later analysis reported that several top co-occurrence clusters appeared linked to parvovirus B19, influenza, CMV and Epstein-Barr virus. Because counts were too low, approximately 18 rarely observed V segments, including chromosome 9 orphons, were excluded from the earlier analysis of 587 of the donors.

Recombination joined TRBV7-2 with TRBJ2-7, with the D gene not clear enough to name. The sequencing sample was made of PBMCs. The sequence derives from a female donor in good health and CMV-seronegative. The CDR3 amino acid sequence is: CASSLAGHEQYF. At the DNA level, the sequence is TGTGCCAGCAGCTTAGCGGGCCACGAGCAGTACTTC.